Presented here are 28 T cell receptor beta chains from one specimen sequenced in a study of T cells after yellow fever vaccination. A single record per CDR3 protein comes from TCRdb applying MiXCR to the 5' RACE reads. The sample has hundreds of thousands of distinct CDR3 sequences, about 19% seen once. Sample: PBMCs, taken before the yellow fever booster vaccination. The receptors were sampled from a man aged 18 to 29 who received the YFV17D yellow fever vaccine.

The CDR3 DNA follows: TGTGCCAGCAGCCACCGACTGAACCAAATAAATCCCAATGATGGCTACACCTTC. This gives the protein CASSHRLNQINPNDGYTF. The chain joins TRBV7-9 to TRBJ1-2; D gene unclear. V was trimmed by 5 bases and J by 6 bases, leaving 28 bases between them. This CDR3 comprises 18 residues. CDR1 is SEHNR and CDR2 is FQNEAQ in the germline V gene (reference sequence).

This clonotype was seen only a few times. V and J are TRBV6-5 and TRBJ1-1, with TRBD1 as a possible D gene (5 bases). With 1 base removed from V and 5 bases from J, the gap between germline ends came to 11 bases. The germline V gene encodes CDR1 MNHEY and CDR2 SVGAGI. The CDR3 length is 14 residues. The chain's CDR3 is CASSYLGEGTEAFF. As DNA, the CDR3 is TGTGCCAGCAGTTACTTGGGGGAGGGGACTGAAGCTTTCTTT.

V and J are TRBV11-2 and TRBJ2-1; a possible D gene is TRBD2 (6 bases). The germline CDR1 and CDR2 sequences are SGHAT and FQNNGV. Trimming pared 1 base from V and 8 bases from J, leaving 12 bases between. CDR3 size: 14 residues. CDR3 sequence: CASSLGVGGDEQFF. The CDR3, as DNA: TGTGCCAGCAGCTTAGGAGTGGGGGGTGATGAGCAGTTCTTC.

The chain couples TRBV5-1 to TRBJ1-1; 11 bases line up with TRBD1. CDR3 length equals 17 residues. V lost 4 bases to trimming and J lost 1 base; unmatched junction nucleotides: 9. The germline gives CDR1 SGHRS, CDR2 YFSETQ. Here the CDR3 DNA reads TGCGCCAGCAGCCTAACCGGGACAGGGGGAAGGAACACTGAAGCTTTCTTT. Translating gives CASSLTGTGGRNTEAFF.

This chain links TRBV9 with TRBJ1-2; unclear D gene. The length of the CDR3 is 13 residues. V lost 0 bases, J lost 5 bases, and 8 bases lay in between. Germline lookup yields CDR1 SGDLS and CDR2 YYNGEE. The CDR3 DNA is TGTGCCAGCAGCGTAGCTCCGGGTTATGGCTACACCTTC. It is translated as CASSVAPGYGYTF.

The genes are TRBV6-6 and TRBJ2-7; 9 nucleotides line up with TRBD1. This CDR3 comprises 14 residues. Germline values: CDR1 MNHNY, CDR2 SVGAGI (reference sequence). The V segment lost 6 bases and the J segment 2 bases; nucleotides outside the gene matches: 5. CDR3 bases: TGTGCCAGCAGAGCCGGGACAGGGACCTACGAGCAGTACGTC. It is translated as CASRAGTGTYEQYV.

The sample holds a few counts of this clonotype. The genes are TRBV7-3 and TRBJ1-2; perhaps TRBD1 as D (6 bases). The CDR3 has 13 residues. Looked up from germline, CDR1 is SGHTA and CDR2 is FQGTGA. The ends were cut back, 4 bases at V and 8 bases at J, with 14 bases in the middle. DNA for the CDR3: TGTGCCAGCAGCTCATTGGGGGCTGGGGGCTACACCTTC. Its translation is CASSSLGAGGYTF.

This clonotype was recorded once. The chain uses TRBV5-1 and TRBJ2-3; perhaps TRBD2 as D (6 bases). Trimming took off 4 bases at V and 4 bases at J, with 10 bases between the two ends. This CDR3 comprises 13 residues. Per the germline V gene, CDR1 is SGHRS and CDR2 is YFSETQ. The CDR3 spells CASSLRRADTQYF. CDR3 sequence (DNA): TGCGCCAGCAGCCTTAGGAGGGCAGATACGCAGTATTTT.

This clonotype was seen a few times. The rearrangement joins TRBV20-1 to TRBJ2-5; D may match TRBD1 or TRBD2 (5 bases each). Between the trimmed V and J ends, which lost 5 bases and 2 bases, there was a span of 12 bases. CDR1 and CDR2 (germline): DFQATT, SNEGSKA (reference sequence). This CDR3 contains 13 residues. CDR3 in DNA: TGCAGTGCTGGCCCGGGGCCTCAAGAGACCCAGTACTTC. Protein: CSAGPGPQETQYF.

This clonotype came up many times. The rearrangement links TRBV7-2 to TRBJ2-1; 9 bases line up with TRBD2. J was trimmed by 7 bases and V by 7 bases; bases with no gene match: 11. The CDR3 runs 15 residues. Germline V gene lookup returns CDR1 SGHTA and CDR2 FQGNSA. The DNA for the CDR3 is TGTGCCAGCACCCCTCTAGCGGGGTCAAGGAATGAGCAGTTCTTC. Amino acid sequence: CASTPLAGSRNEQFF.

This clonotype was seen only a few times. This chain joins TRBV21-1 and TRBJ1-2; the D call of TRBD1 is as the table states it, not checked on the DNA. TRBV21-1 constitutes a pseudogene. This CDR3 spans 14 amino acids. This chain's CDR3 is CASSKVIRGDGYTF. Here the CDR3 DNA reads TGTGCCAGCAGCAAAGTTATCAGGGGGGATGGCTACACCTTC.

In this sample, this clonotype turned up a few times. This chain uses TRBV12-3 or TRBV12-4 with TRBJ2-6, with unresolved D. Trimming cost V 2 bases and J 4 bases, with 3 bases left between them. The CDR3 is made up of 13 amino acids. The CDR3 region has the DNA TGTGCCAGCAGTTTAAACGGGGCCAACGTCCTGACTTTC. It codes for CASSLNGANVLTF.

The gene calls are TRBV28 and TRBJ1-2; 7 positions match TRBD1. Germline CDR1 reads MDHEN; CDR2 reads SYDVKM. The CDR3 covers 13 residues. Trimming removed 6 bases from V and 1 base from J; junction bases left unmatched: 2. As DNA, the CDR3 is TGTGCCAGCAGAGACAGGGATAACTATGGCTACACCTTC. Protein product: CASRDRDNYGYTF.

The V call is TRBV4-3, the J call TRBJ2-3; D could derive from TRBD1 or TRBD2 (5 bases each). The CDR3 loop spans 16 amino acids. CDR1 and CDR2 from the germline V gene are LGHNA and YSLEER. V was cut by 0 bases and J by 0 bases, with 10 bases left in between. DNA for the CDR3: TGCGCCAGCAGCCAAGACGTTGAGGGGAGCACAGATACGCAGTATTTT. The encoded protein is CASSQDVEGSTDTQYF.

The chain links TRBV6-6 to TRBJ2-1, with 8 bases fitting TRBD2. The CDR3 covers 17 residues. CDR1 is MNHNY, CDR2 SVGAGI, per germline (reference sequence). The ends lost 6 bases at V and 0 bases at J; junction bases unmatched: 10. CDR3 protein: CASSRTSGPSSYNEQFF. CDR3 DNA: TGTGCCAGCAGCCGTACTAGCGGTCCCAGCTCCTACAATGAGCAGTTCTTC.

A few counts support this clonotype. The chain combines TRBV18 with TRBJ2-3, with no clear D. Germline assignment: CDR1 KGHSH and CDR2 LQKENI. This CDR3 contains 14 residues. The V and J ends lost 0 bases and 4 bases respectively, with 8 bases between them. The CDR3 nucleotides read TGTGCCAGCTCACCACCGAAGGGCGCAGATACGCAGTATTTT. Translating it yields CASSPPKGADTQYF.

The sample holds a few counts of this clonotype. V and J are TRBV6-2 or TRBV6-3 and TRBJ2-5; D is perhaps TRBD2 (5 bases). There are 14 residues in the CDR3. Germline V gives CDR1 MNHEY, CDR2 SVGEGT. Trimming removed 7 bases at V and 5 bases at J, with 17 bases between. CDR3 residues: CASNRHGRGETQYF. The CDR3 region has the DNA TGTGCCAGCAACCGACACGGCCGAGGGGAGACCCAGTACTTC.

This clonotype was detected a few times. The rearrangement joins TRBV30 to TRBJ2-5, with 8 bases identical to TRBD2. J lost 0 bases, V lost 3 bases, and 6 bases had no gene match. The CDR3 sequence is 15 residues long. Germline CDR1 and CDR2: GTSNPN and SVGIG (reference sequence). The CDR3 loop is CAWRRWRGDQETQYF. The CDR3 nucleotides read TGTGCCTGGAGGCGGTGGCGGGGGGACCAAGAGACCCAGTACTTC.

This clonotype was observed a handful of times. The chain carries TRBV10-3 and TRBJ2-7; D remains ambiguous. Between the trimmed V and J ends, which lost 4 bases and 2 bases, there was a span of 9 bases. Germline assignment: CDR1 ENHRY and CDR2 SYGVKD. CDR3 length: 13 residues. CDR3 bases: TGTGCCATCAGTGCTGGGGATACCTACGAGCAGTACTTC. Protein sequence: CAISAGDTYEQYF.

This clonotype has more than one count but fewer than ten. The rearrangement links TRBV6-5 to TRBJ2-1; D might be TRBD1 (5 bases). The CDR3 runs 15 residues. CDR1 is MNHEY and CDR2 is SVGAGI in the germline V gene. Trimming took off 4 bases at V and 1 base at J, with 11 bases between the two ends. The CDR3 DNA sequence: TGTGCCAGCAGTTCAACTGGACATTCCTACAATGAGCAGTTCTTC. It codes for CASSSTGHSYNEQFF.

CDR3 in amino acids: CASSSRGGLGNEQFF. CDR3 coding DNA: TGTGCCAGCAGCTCACGTGGGGGGCTAGGGAACGAGCAGTTCTTC. The J gene is TRBJ2-1, the V gene TRBV7-9; D is possibly TRBD1 or TRBD2 (6 bases each). V lost 4 bases and J lost 10, with 20 bases in between. The CDR3 spans 15 residues. CDR1 is SEHNR, CDR2 FQNEAQ, per germline (reference sequence).

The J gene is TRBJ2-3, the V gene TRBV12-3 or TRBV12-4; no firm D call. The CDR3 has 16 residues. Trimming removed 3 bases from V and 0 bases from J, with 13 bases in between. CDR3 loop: CASSLGISGSTDTQYF. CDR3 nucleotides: TGTGCCAGCAGTTTGGGGATTTCGGGTAGCACAGATACGCAGTATTTT.

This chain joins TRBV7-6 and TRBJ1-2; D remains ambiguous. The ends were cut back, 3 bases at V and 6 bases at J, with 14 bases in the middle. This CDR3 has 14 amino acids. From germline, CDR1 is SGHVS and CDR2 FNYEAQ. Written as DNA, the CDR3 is TGTGCCAGCAGCTTGGCGTTTGGGTCAGATGGCTACACCTTC. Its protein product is CASSLAFGSDGYTF.

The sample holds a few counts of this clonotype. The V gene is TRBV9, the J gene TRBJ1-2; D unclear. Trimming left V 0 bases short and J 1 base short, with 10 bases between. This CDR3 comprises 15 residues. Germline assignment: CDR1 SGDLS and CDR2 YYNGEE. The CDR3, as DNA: TGTGCCAGCAGCGTAGAGGGCAGAAATAACTATGGCTACACCTTC. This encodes CASSVEGRNNYGYTF.

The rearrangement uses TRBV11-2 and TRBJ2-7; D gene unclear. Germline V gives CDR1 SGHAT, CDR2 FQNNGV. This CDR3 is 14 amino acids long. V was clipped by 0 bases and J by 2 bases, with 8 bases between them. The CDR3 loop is CASSLDGGAYEQYV. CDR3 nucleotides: TGTGCCAGCAGCTTAGATGGCGGAGCCTACGAGCAGTACGTC.

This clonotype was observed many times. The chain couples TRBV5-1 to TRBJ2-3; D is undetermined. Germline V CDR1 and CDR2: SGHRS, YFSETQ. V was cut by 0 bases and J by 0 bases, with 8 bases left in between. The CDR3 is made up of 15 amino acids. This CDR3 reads CASSLAPRSTDTQYF. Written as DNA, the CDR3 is TGCGCCAGCAGCTTGGCGCCCAGAAGCACAGATACGCAGTATTTT. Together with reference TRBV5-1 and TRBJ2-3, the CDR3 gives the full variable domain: KAGVTQTPRYLIKTRGQQVTLSCSPISGHRSVSWYQQTPGQGLQFLFEYFSETQRNKGNFPGRFSGRQFSNSRSEMNVSTLELGDSALYLCASSLAPRSTDTQYFGPGTRLTVL.

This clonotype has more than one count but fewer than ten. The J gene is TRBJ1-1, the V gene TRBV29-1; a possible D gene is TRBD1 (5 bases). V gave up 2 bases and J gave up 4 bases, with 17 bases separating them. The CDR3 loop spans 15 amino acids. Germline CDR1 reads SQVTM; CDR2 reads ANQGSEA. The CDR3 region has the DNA TGCAGCGTTGAACAGAAGGATCGGGGGAGCACTGAAGCTTTCTTT. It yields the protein CSVEQKDRGSTEAFF.

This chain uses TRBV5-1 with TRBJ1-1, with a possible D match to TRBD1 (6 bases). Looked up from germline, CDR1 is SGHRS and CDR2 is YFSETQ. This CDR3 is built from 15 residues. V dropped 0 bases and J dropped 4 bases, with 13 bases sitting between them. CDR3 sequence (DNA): TGCGCCAGCAGCTTGGGGGGGCCCCAGGTCACTGAAGCTTTCTTT. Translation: CASSLGGPQVTEAFF.